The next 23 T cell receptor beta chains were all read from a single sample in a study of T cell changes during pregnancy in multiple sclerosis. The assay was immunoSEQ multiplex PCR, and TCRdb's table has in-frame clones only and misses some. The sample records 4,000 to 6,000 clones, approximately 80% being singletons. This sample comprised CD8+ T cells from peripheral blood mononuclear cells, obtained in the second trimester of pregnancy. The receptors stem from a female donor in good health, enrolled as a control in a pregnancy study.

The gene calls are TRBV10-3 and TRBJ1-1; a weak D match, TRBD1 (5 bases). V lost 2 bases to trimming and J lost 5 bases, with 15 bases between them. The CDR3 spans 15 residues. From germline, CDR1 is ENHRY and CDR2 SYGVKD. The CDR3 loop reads CAISETSGIGTEAFF. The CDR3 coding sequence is TGTGCCATCAGTGAGACCTCAGGGATAGGGACTGAAGCTTTCTTT.

CDR3 protein: CASRQEGTYGYTF. Here the CDR3 DNA reads TGTGCCAGCAGACAAGAGGGTACCTATGGCTACACCTTC. The chain has TRBV11-2 and TRBJ1-2; D gene unclear. This CDR3 region has 13 residues. Trimming took off 6 bases at V and 4 bases at J, with 12 bases between the two ends. Germline lookup yields CDR1 SGHAT and CDR2 FQNNGV.

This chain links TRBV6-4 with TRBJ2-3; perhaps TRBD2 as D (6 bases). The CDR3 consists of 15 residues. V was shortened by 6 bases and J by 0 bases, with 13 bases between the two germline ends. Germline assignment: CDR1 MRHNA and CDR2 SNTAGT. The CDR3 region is CASSASAGSTDTQYF. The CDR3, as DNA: TGTGCCAGCAGCGCTTCGGCGGGGAGCACAGATACGCAGTATTTT.

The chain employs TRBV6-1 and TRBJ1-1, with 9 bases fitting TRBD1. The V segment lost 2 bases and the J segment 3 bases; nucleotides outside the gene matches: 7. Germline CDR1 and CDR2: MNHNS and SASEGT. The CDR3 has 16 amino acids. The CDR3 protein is CASSETPGQGDTEAFF. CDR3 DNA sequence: TGTGCCAGCAGTGAAACACCGGGACAGGGAGACACTGAAGCTTTCTTT.

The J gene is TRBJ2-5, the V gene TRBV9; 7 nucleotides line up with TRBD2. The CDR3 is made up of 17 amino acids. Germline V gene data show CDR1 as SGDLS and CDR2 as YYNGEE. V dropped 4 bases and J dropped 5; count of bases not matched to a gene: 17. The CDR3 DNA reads TGTGCCAGCAGCACCCGTTTGGAGAGCGGGAATCGGGAGACCCAGTACTTC. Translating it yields CASSTRLESGNRETQYF.

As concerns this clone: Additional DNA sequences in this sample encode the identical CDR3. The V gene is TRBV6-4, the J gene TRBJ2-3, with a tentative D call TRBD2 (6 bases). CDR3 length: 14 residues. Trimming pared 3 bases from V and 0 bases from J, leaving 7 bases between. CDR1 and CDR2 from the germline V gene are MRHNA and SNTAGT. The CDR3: CASSERGSTDTQYF. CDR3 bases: TGTGCCAGCAGTGAGCGGGGTAGCACAGATACGCAGTATTTT.

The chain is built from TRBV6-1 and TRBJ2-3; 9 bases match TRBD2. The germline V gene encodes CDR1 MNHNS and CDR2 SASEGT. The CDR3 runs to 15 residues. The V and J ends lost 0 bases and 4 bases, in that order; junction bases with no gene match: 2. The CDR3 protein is CASSEASGSPDTQYF. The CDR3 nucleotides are TGTGCCAGCAGTGAAGCTAGCGGGAGCCCAGATACGCAGTATTTT.

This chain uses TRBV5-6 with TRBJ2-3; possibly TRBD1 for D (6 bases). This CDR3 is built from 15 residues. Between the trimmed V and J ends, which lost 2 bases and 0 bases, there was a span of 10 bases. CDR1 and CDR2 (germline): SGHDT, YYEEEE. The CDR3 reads CASSFDRRSTDTQYF. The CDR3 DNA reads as TGTGCCAGCAGCTTCGACAGGCGTAGCACAGATACGCAGTATTTT.

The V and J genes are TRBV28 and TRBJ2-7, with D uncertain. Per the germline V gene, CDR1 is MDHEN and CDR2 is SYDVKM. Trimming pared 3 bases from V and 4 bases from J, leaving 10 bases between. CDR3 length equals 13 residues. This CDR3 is CASSLQQFYEQYF. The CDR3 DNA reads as TGTGCCAGCAGTTTGCAACAGTTTTACGAGCAGTACTTC. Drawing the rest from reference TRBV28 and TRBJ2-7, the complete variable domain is DVKVTQSSRYLVKRTGEKVFLECVQDMDHENMFWYRQDPGLGLRLIYFSYDVKMKEKGDIPEGYSVSREKKERFSLILESASTNQTSMYLCASSLQQFYEQYFGPGTRLTVT.

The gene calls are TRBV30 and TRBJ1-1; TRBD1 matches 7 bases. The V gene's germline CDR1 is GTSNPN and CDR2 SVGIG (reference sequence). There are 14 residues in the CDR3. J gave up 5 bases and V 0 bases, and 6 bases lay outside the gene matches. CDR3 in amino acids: CAWSVAQGDTEAFF. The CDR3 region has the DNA TGTGCCTGGAGTGTAGCCCAGGGGGATACTGAAGCTTTCTTT.

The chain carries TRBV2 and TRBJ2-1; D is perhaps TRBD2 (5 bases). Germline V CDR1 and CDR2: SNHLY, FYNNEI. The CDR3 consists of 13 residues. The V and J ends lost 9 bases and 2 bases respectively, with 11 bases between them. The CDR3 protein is CARGVGAYNEQFF. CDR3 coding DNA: TGTGCCAGGGGAGTTGGGGCCTACAATGAGCAGTTCTTC.

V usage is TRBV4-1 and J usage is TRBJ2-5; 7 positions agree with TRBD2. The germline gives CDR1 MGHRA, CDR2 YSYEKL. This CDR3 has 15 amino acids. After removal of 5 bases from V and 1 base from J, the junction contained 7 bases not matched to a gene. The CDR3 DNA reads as TGCGCCAGCAGCACCCCTAGCGGAGCCCAAGAGACCCAGTACTTC. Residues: CASSTPSGAQETQYF.

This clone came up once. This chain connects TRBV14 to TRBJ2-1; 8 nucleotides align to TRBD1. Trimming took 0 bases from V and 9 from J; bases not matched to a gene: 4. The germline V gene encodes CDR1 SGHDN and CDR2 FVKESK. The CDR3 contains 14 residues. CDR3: CASSQDRTGREQFF. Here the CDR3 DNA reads TGTGCCAGCAGCCAAGATAGGACAGGGCGTGAGCAGTTCTTC. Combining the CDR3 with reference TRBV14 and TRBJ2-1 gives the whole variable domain EAGVTQFPSHSVIEKGQTVTLRCDPISGHDNLYWYRRVMGKEIKFLLHFVKESKQDESGMPNNRFLAERTGGTYSTLKVQPAELEDSGVYFCASSQDRTGREQFFGPGTRLTVL.

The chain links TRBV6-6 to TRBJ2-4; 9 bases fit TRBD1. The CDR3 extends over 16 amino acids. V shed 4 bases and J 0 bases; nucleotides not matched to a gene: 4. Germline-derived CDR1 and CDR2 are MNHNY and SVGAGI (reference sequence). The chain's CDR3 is CASSSQGALAKNIQYF. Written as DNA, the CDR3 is TGTGCCAGCAGTTCACAGGGGGCCCTAGCCAAAAACATTCAGTACTTC.

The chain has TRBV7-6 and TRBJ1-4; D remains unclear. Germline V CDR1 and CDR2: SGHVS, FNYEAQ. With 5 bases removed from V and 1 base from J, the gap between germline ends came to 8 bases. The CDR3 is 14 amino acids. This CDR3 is CASSPGETNEKLFF. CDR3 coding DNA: TGTGCCAGCAGCCCCGGTGAAACTAATGAAAAACTGTTTTTT.

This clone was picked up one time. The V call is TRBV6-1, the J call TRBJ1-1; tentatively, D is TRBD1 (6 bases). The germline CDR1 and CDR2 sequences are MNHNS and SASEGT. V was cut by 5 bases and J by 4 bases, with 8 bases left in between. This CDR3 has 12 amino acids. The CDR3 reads CASSIRGTEAFF. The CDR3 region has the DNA TGTGCCAGCAGTATCAGGGGCACTGAAGCTTTCTTT.

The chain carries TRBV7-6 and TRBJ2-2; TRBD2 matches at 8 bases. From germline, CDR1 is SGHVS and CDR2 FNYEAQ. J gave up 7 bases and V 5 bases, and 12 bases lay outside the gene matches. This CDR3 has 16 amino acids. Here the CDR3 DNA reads TGTGCCAGCAGCCCCGGGGGGGCCGCGGTTGGCGGGGAGCTGTTTTTT. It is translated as CASSPGGAAVGGELFF.

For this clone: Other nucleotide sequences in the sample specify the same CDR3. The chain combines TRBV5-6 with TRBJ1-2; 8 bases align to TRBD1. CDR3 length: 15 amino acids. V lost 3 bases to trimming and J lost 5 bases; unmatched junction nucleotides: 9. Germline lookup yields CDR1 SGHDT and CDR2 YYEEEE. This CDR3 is CASSSGQGVVYGYTF. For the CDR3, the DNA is TGTGCCAGCAGCTCCGGACAGGGCGTTGTTTATGGCTACACCTTC.

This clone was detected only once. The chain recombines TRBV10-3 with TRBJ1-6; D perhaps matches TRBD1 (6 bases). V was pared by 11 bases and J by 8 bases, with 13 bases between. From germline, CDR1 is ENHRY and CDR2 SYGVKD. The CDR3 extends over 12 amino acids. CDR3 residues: CASGGRDSPLHF. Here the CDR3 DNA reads TGTGCCTCGGGGGGGCGTGATTCACCCCTCCACTTT.

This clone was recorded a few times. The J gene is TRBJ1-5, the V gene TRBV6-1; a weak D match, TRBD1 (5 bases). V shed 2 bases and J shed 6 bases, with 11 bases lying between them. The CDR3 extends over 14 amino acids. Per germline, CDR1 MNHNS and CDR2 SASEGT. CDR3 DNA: TGTGCCAGCAGTGAATGGGGGGGGAGTCAGCCCCAGCATTTT. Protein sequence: CASSEWGGSQPQHF.

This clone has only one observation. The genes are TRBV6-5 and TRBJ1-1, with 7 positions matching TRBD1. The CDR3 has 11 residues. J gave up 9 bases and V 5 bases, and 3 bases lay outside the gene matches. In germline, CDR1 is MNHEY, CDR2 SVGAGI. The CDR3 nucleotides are TGTGCCAGCAGTACGGGACAGCAAGCTTTCTTT. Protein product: CASSTGQQAFF.

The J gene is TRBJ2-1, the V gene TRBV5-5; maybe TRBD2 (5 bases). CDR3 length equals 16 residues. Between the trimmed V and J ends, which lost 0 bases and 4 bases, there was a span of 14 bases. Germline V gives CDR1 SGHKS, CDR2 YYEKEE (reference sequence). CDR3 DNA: TGTGCCAGCAGCTTGGCTCCTAGCACCGAGTACAATGAGCAGTTCTTC. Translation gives CASSLAPSTEYNEQFF.

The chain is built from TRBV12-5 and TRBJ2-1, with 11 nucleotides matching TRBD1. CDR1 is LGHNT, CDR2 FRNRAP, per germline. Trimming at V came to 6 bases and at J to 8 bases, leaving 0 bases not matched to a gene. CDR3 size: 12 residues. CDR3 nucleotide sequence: TGTGCTAGTGGGGGACAGGGGGATGAGCAGTTCTTC. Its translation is CASGGQGDEQFF.